This T cell receptor beta chain originates from a study of long-term antiretroviral therapy in people with HIV. The assay used was immunoSEQ (version v3.0), run at survey level. Measured with immunoSEQ multiplex PCR; TCRdb has only the in-frame clones, and not every one. The sample yields about 39,000 clones, 75% to 90% seen once. The CDR3 consists of 10 residues. The V end lost 6 bases, the J end lost 10 bases, and 12 bases lay between the germline ends. Germline CDR1 is SQVTM and CDR2 is ANQGSEA. This receptor was identified in a woman aged 45-59 years with HIV. The material sequenced was unsorted PBMCs, taken 3.1 years after starting antiretroviral therapy. The V call is TRBV29-1, the J call TRBJ1-1; D is unclear. The CDR3 protein is CSVLRRRAFF. The CDR3 DNA is TGCAGCGTCCTCCGGCGTCGAGCTTTCTTT.